This TCR beta chain was found in a study of shared clonotypes between healthy human individuals (dated by TCRdb to 2018 to 2021). Notes on the research overall: Two women and a few men aged 18 to 49 years were included in the cohort. Between about 0.8 and 9.5 billion PBMCs per donor were obtained by leukapheresis. Blood TCR repertoires of four to six healthy adults were deeply sequenced to estimate repertoire size and the extent of clonotype sharing between individuals. To increase sequencing depth and limit assay-specific biases, different laboratories used diverse techniques to prepare libraries and sequence TCR repertoires. Broader findings and caveats from the paper: Pairwise subsampling indicated that sequencing depth was expected to affect the degree of clonotype sharing among donors. The small number of donors limited the genetic and exposure-history diversity represented. Only blood was sampled, and tissue TCR repertoires likely differ from those in blood.

About this clone itself: Its binding antigen is unknown. Nothing much larger sits one base from this clone, and base qualities are not available.

Using the deep immunoSEQ assay, TCR CDR3 regions were amplified from genomic DNA by multiplex PCR. For each cell subset, the extracted genomic DNA was distributed evenly across all wells of several immunoSEQ 96-well plates, and each plate served as one replicate. For unsorted PBMC, 250 to 350 ng genomic DNA, equal to approximately 30,000 T cell genomes, was loaded into each replicate PCR. Genomic DNA from unsorted PBMC was sequenced over ten immunoSEQ deep assay plates. Purified libraries were measured with a Qubit 3.0 fluorometer, size-checked on a Bioanalyzer 2100, and measured again with the KAPA Library Quantification kit. A separate single-read 150-cycle Illumina NextSeq 550 flow cell was used to sequence each immunoSEQ 96-well plate. The authors' analysis ran thus. Because the immunoSEQ output included only junctional sequences and no quality scores, the filtering could not be the same as the filtering used for full-length reads. To assign V/J genes and CDR3, sequences were annotated against IMGT germline references using PyIR, a Python wrapper for IgBLAST v1.9. Reads with weak V/J assignments (E-value above 1e-6), missing CDR3, stop codons, out-of-frame junctions, or ambiguous translated residues were removed. V3J clonotypes were defined by identical inferred V gene, J gene, and CDR3 amino acid sequence. The percentage overlap between two repertoires was calculated by dividing the number of shared unique clonotypes by the size of the smaller repertoire. Richness of each repertoire was evaluated using RTK rarefaction, the Chao1 estimator, and Recon v2.1 estimates of unobserved clonotypes. In its TCRdb copy, this immuneACCESS table keeps in-frame sequences only and misses some clones. Where compared with another copy, unresolved V genes explain less than half of these, and the others have no known cause. That table furnishes V, J and clone size, whereas the DNA furnished D and trimming. This sample comprises about 490,000 clones, less than 80% of them detected only once. The ten biggest clones cover approximately 12% of the sample.

Relative to germline, V is missing 2 bases and J is missing 2 bases, with 4 bases of the junction outside any gene match. The CDR3 contains 15 residues, cysteine and phenylalanine counted. The sequence is cut down to CDR3 DNA, 45 bases in frame from base 1. Reading the germline V gene gives CDR1 SGHDT and CDR2 YYEEEE. The donors were healthy, HIV-negative adults who had no recently reported acute infections or vaccinations. All donors were Caucasian adults living in Nashville, Tennessee, USA. For unsorted samples, approximately 89 million PBMCs were counted, and genomic DNA was extracted using the QIAamp DNA Blood Mini kit. Blood was obtained by leukapheresis, after which PBMCs were separated by Ficoll-Histopaque density gradient centrifugation and cryopreserved in liquid nitrogen vapor phase.

Sample: PBMCs. The TCR originated in a woman in her thirties or forties in good health. Some clones in this sample may be carry-over from other donors' samples. The sequence links TRBV5-6 to TRBJ2-3; TRBD1 fits 8 bases in the junction. The nucleotides read TGTGCCAGCAGCTTACCACAGGGGGACACAGATACGCAGTATTTT. It translates as CASSLPQGDTDTQYF.